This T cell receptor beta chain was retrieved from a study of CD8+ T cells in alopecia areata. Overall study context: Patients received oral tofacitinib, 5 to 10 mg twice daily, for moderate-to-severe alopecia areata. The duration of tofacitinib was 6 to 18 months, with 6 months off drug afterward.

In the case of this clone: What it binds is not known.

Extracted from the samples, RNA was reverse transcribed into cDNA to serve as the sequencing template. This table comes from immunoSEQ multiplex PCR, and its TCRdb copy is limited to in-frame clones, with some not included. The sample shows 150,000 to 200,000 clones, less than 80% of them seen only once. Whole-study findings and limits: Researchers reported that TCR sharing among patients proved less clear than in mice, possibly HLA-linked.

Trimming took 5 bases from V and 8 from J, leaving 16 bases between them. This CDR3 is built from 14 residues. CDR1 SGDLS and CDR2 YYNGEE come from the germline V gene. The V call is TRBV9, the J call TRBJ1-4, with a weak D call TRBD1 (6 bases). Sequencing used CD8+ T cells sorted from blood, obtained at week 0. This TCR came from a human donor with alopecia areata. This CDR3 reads CASSEGGGVEKLFF. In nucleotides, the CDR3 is TGTGCCAGCAGTGAAGGGGGTGGTGTGGAAAAACTGTTTTTT. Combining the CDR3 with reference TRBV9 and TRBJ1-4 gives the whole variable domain DSGVTQTPKHLITATGQRVTLRCSPRSGDLSVYWYQQSLDQGLQFLIQYYNGEERAKGNILERFSAQQFPDLHSELNLSSLELGDSALYFCASSEGGGVEKLFFGSGTQLSVL.